Listed below are T cell receptor beta chains from one sample, sequenced in a study of beta chain features in type 1 diabetes. Clones were read by immunoSEQ multiplex PCR, and TCRdb kept only the in-frame ones, dropping some. The data hold 630,000 or so clones, with more than 13% observed a single time. The sample taken for sequencing was naive CD4+ T cells from blood. The receptor set was obtained from a young man with type 1 diabetes. Both conserved end residues are part of each CDR3. D genes are given only for firm matches. The size entry is marked missing in some rows and otherwise reads once, few, many or a size class.

TRBJ1-1	-	-	TRBV29-1	TGCAGCGTTGAGGGACCCAGAATGGTTGAAGCTTTCTTT	CSVEGPRMVEAFF
TRBJ2-7	-	-	TRBV4-1	TGCGCCAGCAGCCCCCTGATAAAGCTACGACAGCAGTACTTC	CASSPLIKLRQQYF
TRBJ2-2	-	few	TRBV5-8	TGTGCCAGCAGCTACTGGACGGGCAGCGGGGAGCTGTTTTTT	CASSYWTGSGELFF
TRBJ2-3	TRBD2	-	TRBV2	TGTGCCAGCAAAAAACTAGCGGGAGGCACAGATACGCAGTATTTT	CASKKLAGGTDTQYF
TRBJ1-5	-	-	TRBV25-1	TGTGCCAGCAGAGAGTCCCGGGACACCTATCAGCCCCAGCATTTT	CASRESRDTYQPQHF
TRBJ1-2	-	-	TRBV7-9	TGTGCCAGCAGCTTAGAGACAGACTATGGCTACACCTTC	CASSLETDYGYTF
TRBJ1-2	-	few	TRBV30	TGTGCCTGGAGTACCGGGAGCCCTGGGGGCTATGGCCACACCTTC	CAWSTGSPGGYGHTF
TRBJ2-1	TRBD2	few	TRBV19	TGTGCCACCGAGCGGGGGACCTACAATGAGCAGTTCTTC	CATERGTYNEQFF
TRBJ2-1	-	-	TRBV7-2	TGTGCCAGCAGCTTAGAATGGCGGAGCTACAATGAGCAGTTCTTC	CASSLEWRSYNEQFF
TRBJ2-7	-	-	TRBV6-6	TGTGCCAGTACTCCCCCACAGGGTGCCCTGGGGGAGCAGTACTTC	CASTPPQGALGEQYF
TRBJ2-1	-	-	TRBV20-1	TGCAGTGCTAGAGGTGGGCAGGGACAGTTCTTC	CSARGGQGQFF
TRBJ2-1	-	-	TRBV5-1	TGCGCCAGCAGCTTGATGCTGGGCAATGAGCAGTTCTTC	CASSLMLGNEQFF
TRBJ2-7	-	few	TRBV19	TGTGCCAGTAGTAACCGGGGCAGAGGGGAAGAGCAGTACTTC	CASSNRGRGEEQYF
TRBJ2-5	-	few	TRBV19	TGTGCCAGTAGTATTGGTAGCTACGAGACCCAGTACTTC	CASSIGSYETQYF
TRBJ1-1	-	-	TRBV29-1	TGCAGCGTCCAAGGCAGGGGCCTGAACACTGAAGCTTTCTTT	CSVQGRGLNTEAFF
TRBJ1-2	-	-	TRBV28	TGTGCCAGCAGTATACAGGGTTATGGCTACACCTTC	CASSIQGYGYTF
TRBJ2-7	TRBD1	few	TRBV6-1	TGTGCCAGCAGTGAACCTGGACAGGTAGCAGTGAAGCAGTACTTC	CASSEPGQVAVKQYF
TRBJ1-6	-	few	TRBV4-3	TGCGCCAGCAGCCAGGGAAAGCCCTCTAATTCACCCCTCCACTTT	CASSQGKPSNSPLHF
TRBJ1-2	-	-	TRBV30	TGTGCCTGGGCACCTCTCACTAGGTACTATGGCTACACCTTC	CAWAPLTRYYGYTF
TRBJ1-5	-	few	TRBV13	TGTGCCAGCAAGGACAGTTATAGCAATCAGCCCCAGCATTTT	CASKDSYSNQPQHF
TRBJ2-3	TRBD2	-	TRBV18	TGTGCCAGCTCACCACCAAGCGGGAGCCGAGATACGCAGTATTTT	CASSPPSGSRDTQYF
TRBJ1-2	-	-	TRBV30	TGTGCCTGGAGTGTACAATGGACAGCTAACTATGGCTACACCTTC	CAWSVQWTANYGYTF
TRBJ2-3	-	-	TRBV28	TGTGCCAGCAGTTTCCCGTCGGGAGATACGCAGTATTTT	CASSFPSGDTQYF
TRBJ1-1	-	few	TRBV30	TGTGCCTGGAGTGTAAGCGGGGGTGCTGAAGCTTTCTTT	CAWSVSGGAEAFF